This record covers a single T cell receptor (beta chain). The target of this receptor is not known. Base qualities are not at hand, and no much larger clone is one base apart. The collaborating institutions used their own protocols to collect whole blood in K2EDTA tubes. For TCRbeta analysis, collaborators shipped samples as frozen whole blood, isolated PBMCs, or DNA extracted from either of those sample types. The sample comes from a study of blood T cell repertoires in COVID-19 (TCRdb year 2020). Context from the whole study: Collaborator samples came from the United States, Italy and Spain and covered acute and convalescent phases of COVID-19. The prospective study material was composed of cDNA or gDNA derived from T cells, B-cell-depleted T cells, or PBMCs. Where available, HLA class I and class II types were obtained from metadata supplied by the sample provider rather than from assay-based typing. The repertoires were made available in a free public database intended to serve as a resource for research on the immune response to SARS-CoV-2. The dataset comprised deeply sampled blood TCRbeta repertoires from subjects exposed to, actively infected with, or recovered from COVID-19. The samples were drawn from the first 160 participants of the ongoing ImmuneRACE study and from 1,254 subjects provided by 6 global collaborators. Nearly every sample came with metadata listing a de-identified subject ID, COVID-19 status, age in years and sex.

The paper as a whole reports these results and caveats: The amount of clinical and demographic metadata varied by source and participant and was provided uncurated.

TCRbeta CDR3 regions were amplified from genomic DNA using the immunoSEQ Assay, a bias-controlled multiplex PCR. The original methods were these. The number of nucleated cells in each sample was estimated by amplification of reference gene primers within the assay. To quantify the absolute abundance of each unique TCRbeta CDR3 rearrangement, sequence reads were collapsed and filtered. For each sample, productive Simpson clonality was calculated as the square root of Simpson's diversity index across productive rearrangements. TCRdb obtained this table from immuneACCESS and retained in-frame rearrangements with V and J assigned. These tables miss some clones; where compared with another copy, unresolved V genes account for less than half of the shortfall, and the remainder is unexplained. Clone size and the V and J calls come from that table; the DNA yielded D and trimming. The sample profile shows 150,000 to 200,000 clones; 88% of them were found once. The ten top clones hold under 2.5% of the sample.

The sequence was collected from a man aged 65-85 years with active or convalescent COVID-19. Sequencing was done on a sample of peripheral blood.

The CDR3 corresponds to CASSQVATNEKLFF. The nucleotide sequence reads as follows: TGTGCCAGCAGCCAAGTAGCAACTAATGAAAAACTGTTTTTT. The V gene is TRBV3-1 (or the pseudogene TRBV3-2) and the J gene is TRBJ1-4, with the D gene not confidently named. The cysteine opens and the phenylalanine closes a CDR3 of 14 amino acids. The DNA shown is the 42-base CDR3, in frame from base 1. CDR1 LGHDT and CDR2 YNNKEL are derived from the germline V gene (reference sequence). V is shortened by 1 base, J by 0 bases, and the region joining them spans 3 bases.